These 8 T cell receptor beta chains were all obtained from the same sample, sequenced in a study of T cell responses to AZD1222 COVID-19 vaccine. Method: immunoSEQ multiplex PCR; TCRdb's copy keeps in-frame clones and lacks some. The sample lists fewer than 30,000 clones, approximately 78% seen once, with approximately 5% in the top ten. Sequenced material: peripheral blood, taken on day 0 of AZD1222 vaccination. These receptors originate from an adult in good health.

The CDR3 loop is CASSVGSGGFYNEQFF. CDR3 DNA: TGTGCCAGCAGCGTAGGTAGCGGGGGGTTTTACAATGAGCAGTTCTTC. The chain links TRBV9 to TRBJ2-1; TRBD2 aligns across 10 bases. The germline gives CDR1 SGDLS, CDR2 YYNGEE. The V gene end was trimmed by 0 bases and the J gene end by 4 bases; junction bases not matched to a gene: 4. The CDR3 extends over 16 amino acids.

V and J are TRBV9 and TRBJ2-5, with D perhaps TRBD1 or TRBD2 (7 bases each). With 0 bases removed from V and 0 bases from J, the gap between germline ends came to 15 bases. Germline V gives CDR1 SGDLS, CDR2 YYNGEE. The CDR3 totals 17 residues. The CDR3 nucleotides read TGTGCCAGCAGCGTAGGACCAGGGGGAGGGTACCAAGAGACCCAGTACTTC. Protein: CASSVGPGGGYQETQYF.

The V and J genes are TRBV4-2 and TRBJ1-2; D remains unclear. The V and J ends lost 1 base and 4 bases respectively, with 13 bases between them. Looked up from germline, CDR1 is LGHNA and CDR2 is YNFKEQ. The CDR3 is 15 amino acids. CDR3 residues: CASSQGVLEFYGYTF. The CDR3 DNA sequence: TGTGCCAGCAGCCAAGGAGTGTTGGAGTTCTATGGCTACACCTTC.

The DNA of the CDR3 is TGTGCCAGTAAGACAGGAATCGCAACTAATGAAAAACTGTTTTTT. Translating it yields CASKTGIATNEKLFF. The rearrangement links TRBV19 to TRBJ1-4; possibly TRBD1 for D (6 bases). This CDR3 spans 15 amino acids. Germline assignment: CDR1 LNHDA and CDR2 SQIVND (reference sequence). V was clipped by 7 bases and J by 0 bases, with 12 bases between them.

The gene calls are TRBV28 and TRBJ1-4; TRBD1 is a possible D gene (5 bases). The germline CDR1 and CDR2 sequences are MDHEN and SYDVKM. CDR3 size: 16 residues. The germline V and J ends were trimmed by 6 bases and 0 bases, with 14 bases remaining between them. Written as DNA, the CDR3 is TGTGCCAGCAGGCATGGCCGGGGGACAACTAATGAAAAACTGTTTTTT. Translating it yields CASRHGRGTTNEKLFF.

The chain recombines TRBV6-5 with TRBJ2-1; 9 positions match TRBD1. Looked up from germline, CDR1 is MNHEY and CDR2 is SVGAGI. The CDR3 is made up of 14 amino acids. Trimming removed 8 bases from V and 9 bases from J; junction bases left unmatched: 11. CDR3 nucleotide sequence: TGTGCCAGCGGTACAGGGGGCCGGTCGCGTGAGCAGTTCTTC. Encoded protein: CASGTGGRSREQFF.

V gene TRBV7-6 combines with J gene TRBJ1-1, with 9 bases fitting TRBD1. The CDR3 loop spans 15 amino acids. Germline V gene lookup returns CDR1 SGHVS and CDR2 FNYEAQ. V lost 3 bases to trimming and J lost 10 bases; unmatched junction nucleotides: 12. The CDR3 spells CASSFVLDRGSRAFF. CDR3 DNA sequence: TGTGCCAGCAGCTTTGTTCTTGACAGGGGGAGTCGAGCTTTCTTT.

The V gene is TRBV5-8, the J gene TRBJ2-7, with D perhaps TRBD1 (5 bases). The CDR3 has 14 amino acids. V shed 4 bases and J shed 0 bases, with 11 bases lying between them. Germline V CDR1 and CDR2: SGHTS, YDEGEE. The CDR3 DNA follows: TGTGCCAGCAGCAAACAGGTGTCCTCCTACGAGCAGTACTTC. It translates to CASSKQVSSYEQYF.